These 10 T cell receptor beta chains originate from one sample sequenced in a study of T cell responses to AZD1222 COVID-19 vaccine. Here immunoSEQ multiplex PCR was the method, and the copy in TCRdb shows in-frame clones only, minus some. The sample lists 140,000 to 150,000 clones; 75% to 90% were seen once. The material was peripheral blood, obtained on day 0 of AZD1222 vaccination. These receptors were taken from an adult in good health.

The rearrangement links TRBV19 to TRBJ1-3; D is unresolved. Looked up from germline, CDR1 is LNHDA and CDR2 is SQIVND (reference sequence). V lost 5 bases to trimming and J lost 0 bases, with 5 bases between them. The CDR3 runs 13 residues. In nucleotides, the CDR3 is TGTGCCAGTAGTGCGAGCTCTGGAAACACCATATATTTT. It codes for CASSASSGNTIYF.

V and J are TRBV9 and TRBJ2-1; no definite D call. CDR1 and CDR2 (germline): SGDLS, YYNGEE. The CDR3 is 12 amino acids. Between the trimmed V and J ends, which lost 0 bases and 7 bases, there was a span of 5 bases. The CDR3 loop is CASSVEGNEQFF. The CDR3 DNA reads TGTGCCAGCAGCGTAGAAGGGAATGAGCAGTTCTTC.

The chain uses TRBV7-8 and TRBJ1-2; D unclear. The V end lost 5 bases, the J end lost 5 bases, and 9 bases lay between the germline ends. The length of the CDR3 is 12 residues. Germline CDR1 reads SGHVS; CDR2 reads FQNEAQ. CDR3 coding DNA: TGTGCCAGCAGCATCGGGAGTTATGGCTACACCTTC. Amino acid sequence: CASSIGSYGYTF.

The chain uses TRBV30 and TRBJ1-5; D unresolved. CDR1 is GTSNPN and CDR2 is SVGIG in the germline V gene (reference sequence). This CDR3 contains 13 residues. Trimming pared 3 bases from V and 0 bases from J, leaving 6 bases between. DNA of the CDR3: TGTGCCTGGAGGCCGGATAGCAATCAGCCCCAGCATTTT. Amino acids: CAWRPDSNQPQHF.

This clone occurred a few times. V usage is TRBV5-6 and J usage is TRBJ1-2; D is uncertain. V was clipped by 6 bases and J by 1 base, with 7 bases between them. The germline gives CDR1 SGHDT, CDR2 YYEEEE. This CDR3 contains 12 residues. CDR3 bases: TGTGCCAGCACGAACTTTAACTATGGCTACACCTTC. As protein: CASTNFNYGYTF.

This clone was seen a single time. The rearrangement links TRBV29-1 to TRBJ2-5; D is undetermined. V was cut by 4 bases and J by 5 bases, with 11 bases left in between. The CDR3 covers 12 residues. CDR1 is SQVTM, CDR2 ANQGSEA, per germline. In DNA form, the CDR3 reads TGCAGCGTTGGAAGGGAAGGCGAGACCCAGTACTTC. Protein product: CSVGREGETQYF.

The chain joins TRBV5-1 to TRBJ2-3, with TRBD2 as a possible D gene (5 bases). The germline V and J ends were trimmed by 7 bases and 10 bases, with 19 bases remaining between them. Germline CDR1 is SGHRS and CDR2 is YFSETQ. The CDR3 totals 13 residues. In nucleotides, the CDR3 is TGCGCCAGCTTTCAACCCTCCGACGGGGCGCAGTATTTT. This codes for CASFQPSDGAQYF. Together with reference TRBV5-1 and TRBJ2-3, the CDR3 gives the full variable domain: KAGVTQTPRYLIKTRGQQVTLSCSPISGHRSVSWYQQTPGQGLQFLFEYFSETQRNKGNFPGRFSGRQFSNSRSEMNVSTLELGDSALYLCASFQPSDGAQYFGPGTRLTVL.

A single count supports this clone. The V gene is TRBV7-2, the J gene TRBJ2-1; TRBD1 might be the D (6 bases). Germline V gene sequence: CDR1 SGHTA, CDR2 FQGNSA. V was cut by 2 bases and J by 8 bases, with 16 bases left in between. The CDR3 spans 15 residues. Here the CDR3 reads CASSLRGAGVDEQFF. The CDR3 DNA is TGTGCCAGCAGCTTACGGGGCGCAGGGGTCGATGAGCAGTTCTTC.

The chain has TRBV28 and TRBJ1-6; 7 bases match TRBD1. Germline V gives CDR1 MDHEN, CDR2 SYDVKM. J was trimmed by 0 bases and V by 5 bases; bases with no gene match: 7. This CDR3 contains 17 residues. Here the CDR3 DNA reads TGTGCCAGCAGTAACAGACAGGGCCTCTCCTATAATTCACCCCTCCACTTT. This gives the protein CASSNRQGLSYNSPLHF.

This sequence joins TRBV27 and TRBJ2-3; 9 positions match TRBD2. The CDR3 has 17 amino acids. V trimming: 11 bases; J trimming: 5 bases; junction bases outside the gene matches: 20. Germline CDR1 is MNHEY and CDR2 is SMNVEV (reference sequence). DNA of the CDR3: TGTGCCTCCTCAATGCCCCGTGGCGGGGGGGCCGGAGATACGCAGTATTTT. As protein: CASSMPRGGGAGDTQYF.